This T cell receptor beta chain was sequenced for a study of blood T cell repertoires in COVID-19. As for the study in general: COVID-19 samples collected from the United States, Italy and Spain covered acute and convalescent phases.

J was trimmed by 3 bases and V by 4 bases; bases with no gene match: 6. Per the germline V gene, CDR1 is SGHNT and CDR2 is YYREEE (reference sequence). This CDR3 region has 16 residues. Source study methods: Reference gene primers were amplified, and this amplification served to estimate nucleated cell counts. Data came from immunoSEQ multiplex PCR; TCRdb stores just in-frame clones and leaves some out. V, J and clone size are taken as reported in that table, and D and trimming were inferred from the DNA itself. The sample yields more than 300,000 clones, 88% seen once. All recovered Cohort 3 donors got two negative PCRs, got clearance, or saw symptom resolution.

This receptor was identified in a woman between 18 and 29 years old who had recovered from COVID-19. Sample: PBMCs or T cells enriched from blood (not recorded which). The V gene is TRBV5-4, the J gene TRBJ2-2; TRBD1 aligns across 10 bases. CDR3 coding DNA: TGTGCCAGCAGCGCGGGGACAGGGGCTGACACCGGGGAGCTGTTTTTT. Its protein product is CASSAGTGADTGELFF.